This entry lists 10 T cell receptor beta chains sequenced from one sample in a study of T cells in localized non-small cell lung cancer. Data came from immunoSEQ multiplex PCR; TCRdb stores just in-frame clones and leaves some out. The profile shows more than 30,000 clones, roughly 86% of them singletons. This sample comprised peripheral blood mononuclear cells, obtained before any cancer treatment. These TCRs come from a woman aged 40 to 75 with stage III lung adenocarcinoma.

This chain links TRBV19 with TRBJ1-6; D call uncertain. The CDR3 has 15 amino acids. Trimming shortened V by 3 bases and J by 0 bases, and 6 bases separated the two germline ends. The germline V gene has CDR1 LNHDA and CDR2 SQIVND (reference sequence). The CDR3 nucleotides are TGTGCCAGTAGTATGACGGTCTCCTATAATTCACCCCTCCACTTT. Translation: CASSMTVSYNSPLHF.

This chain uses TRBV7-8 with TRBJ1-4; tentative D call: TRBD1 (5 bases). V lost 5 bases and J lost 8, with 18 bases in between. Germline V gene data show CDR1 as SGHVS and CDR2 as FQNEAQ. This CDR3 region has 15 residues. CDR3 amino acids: CASSVPGTRIEKLFF. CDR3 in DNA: TGTGCCAGCAGCGTACCCGGGACTAGAATCGAAAAACTGTTTTTT.

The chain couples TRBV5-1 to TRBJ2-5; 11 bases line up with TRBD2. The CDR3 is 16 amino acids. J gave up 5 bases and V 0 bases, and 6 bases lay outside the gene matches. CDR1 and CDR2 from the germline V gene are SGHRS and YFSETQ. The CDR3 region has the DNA TGCGCCAGCAGCTTGGCTTTGATAGCGGGGGGGGAGACCCAGTACTTC. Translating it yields CASSLALIAGGETQYF.

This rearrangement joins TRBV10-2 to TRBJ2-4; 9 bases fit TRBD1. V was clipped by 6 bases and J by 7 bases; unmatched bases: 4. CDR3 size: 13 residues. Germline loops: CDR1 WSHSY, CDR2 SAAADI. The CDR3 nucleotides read TGCGCCAGCAGCCCCGACAGGGGGAACATTCAGTACTTC. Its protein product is CASSPDRGNIQYF.

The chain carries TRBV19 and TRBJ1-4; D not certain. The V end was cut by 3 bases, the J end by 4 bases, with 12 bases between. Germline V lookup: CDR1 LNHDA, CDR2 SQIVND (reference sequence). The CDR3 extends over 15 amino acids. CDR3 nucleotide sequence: TGTGCCAGTAGTATTCCTCGGCCGGGTAATGAAAAACTGTTTTTT. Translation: CASSIPRPGNEKLFF. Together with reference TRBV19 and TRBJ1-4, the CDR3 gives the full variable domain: DGGITQSPKYLFRKEGQNVTLSCEQNLNHDAMYWYRQDPGQGLRLIYYSQIVNDFQKGDIAEGYSVSREKKESFPLTVTSAQKNPTAFYLCASSIPRPGNEKLFFGSGTQLSVL.

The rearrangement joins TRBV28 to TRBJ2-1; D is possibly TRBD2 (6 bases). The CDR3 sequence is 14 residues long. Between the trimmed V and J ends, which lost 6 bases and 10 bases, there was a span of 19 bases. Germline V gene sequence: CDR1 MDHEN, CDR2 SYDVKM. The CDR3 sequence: CASRDLAFRGEQFF. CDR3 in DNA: TGTGCCAGCAGGGATCTAGCGTTCCGGGGGGAGCAGTTCTTC.

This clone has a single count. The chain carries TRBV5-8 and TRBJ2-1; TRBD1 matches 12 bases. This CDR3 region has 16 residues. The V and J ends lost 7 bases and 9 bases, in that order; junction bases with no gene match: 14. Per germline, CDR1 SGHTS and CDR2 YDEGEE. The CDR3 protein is CASATDPGQGAAEQFF. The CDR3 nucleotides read TGTGCCAGCGCCACGGACCCGGGACAGGGGGCGGCTGAGCAGTTCTTC.

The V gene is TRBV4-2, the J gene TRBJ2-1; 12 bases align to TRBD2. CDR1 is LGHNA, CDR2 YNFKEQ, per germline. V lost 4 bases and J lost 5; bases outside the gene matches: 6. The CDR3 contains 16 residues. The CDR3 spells CASSLRTSGTDNEQFF. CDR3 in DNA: TGTGCCAGCAGCCTTAGGACTAGCGGGACCGACAATGAGCAGTTCTTC.

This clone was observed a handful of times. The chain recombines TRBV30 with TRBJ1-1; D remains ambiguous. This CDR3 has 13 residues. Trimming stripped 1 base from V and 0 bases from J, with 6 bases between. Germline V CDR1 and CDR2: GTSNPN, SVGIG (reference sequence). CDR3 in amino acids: CAWSGLLNTEAFF. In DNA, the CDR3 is TGTGCCTGGAGTGGGCTTCTGAACACTGAAGCTTTCTTT.

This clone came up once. The CDR3, as DNA: TGTGCCATCAGTGAGCCATTGGAAGAAGCTTTCTTT. Translating gives CAISEPLEEAFF. The gene calls are TRBV10-3 and TRBJ1-1; D is unresolved. Germline-derived CDR1 and CDR2 are ENHRY and SYGVKD. Trimming shortened V by 2 bases and J by 8 bases, and 9 bases separated the two germline ends. This CDR3 has 12 residues.